The text below deals with one T cell receptor beta chain. These data belong to a study of T cells after somatic rescue of genetic block. The V end lost 1 base, the J end lost 3 bases, and 6 bases lay between the germline ends. The CDR3 spans 13 residues. The germline CDR1 and CDR2 sequences are SQVTM and ANQGSEA. Produced via immunoSEQ multiplex PCR; TCRdb's table is partial and in-frame only. The profile shows 110,000 or so clones, over 80% of them singletons. Input material: peripheral blood mononuclear cells (PBMCs). The V call is TRBV29-1, the J call TRBJ1-4, with D possibly TRBD1 on 6 matching bases. The TCR comes from a woman under 30. Here the CDR3 reads CSVEGQANEKLFF. The CDR3 DNA reads TGCAGCGTTGAAGGACAGGCTAATGAAAAACTGTTTTTT.